The 24 T cell receptor beta chains below were found in one sample sequenced in a study of T cell responses to AZD1222 COVID-19 vaccine. Sequencing used immunoSEQ multiplex PCR; TCRdb keeps in-frame clones, though not all of them. The sample has 95,000 to 100,000 clones; around 87% are singletons. The specimen comprised peripheral blood, sampled 28 days after the second AZD1222 dose. The receptors here all came from an adult who received the AZD1222 COVID-19 vaccine.

This clone was detected only once. The J gene is TRBJ2-5, the V gene TRBV6-2 or TRBV6-3, with a tentative D call TRBD1 (6 bases). The length of the CDR3 is 14 residues. CDR1 is MNHEY and CDR2 is SVGEGT in the germline V gene. V lost 0 bases and J 5 bases, leaving 10 bases between the germline ends. CDR3 residues: CASSYSRGKETQYF. CDR3 nucleotides: TGTGCCAGCAGTTACTCGAGGGGGAAGGAGACCCAGTACTTC.

V and J are TRBV7-9 and TRBJ2-1, with TRBD2 matching 16 bases. Trimming removed 4 bases from V and 5 bases from J; junction bases left unmatched: 5. The CDR3 consists of 17 residues. Germline V lookup: CDR1 SEHNR, CDR2 FQNEAQ (reference sequence). The CDR3 DNA reads TGTGCCAGCAGCTCCGGGACTAGCGGGAGGGTCCACAATGAGCAGTTCTTC. Amino acid sequence: CASSSGTSGRVHNEQFF.

CDR3 nucleotides: TGTGCCTGGGGTGGGGGTTTGAGCAATCAGCCCCAGCATTTT. Protein: CAWGGGLSNQPQHF. The chain recombines TRBV30 with TRBJ1-5, with D perhaps matching TRBD1 (5 bases). Germline V lookup: CDR1 GTSNPN, CDR2 SVGIG (reference sequence). Trimming stripped 5 bases from V and 1 base from J, with 12 bases between. This CDR3 spans 14 amino acids.

The rearrangement links TRBV7-3 to TRBJ2-5; D is uncertain. With 1 base removed from V and 4 bases from J, the gap between germline ends came to 7 bases. The germline V gene has CDR1 SGHTA and CDR2 FQGTGA. This CDR3 spans 13 amino acids. The CDR3 is CASSLSLGETQYF. The CDR3 nucleotides are TGTGCCAGCAGCTTAAGCCTAGGAGAGACCCAGTACTTC.

The chain joins TRBV5-1 to TRBJ2-7, with D perhaps matching TRBD1 (5 bases). Trimming cost V 4 bases and J 4 bases, with 9 bases left between them. This CDR3 comprises 12 residues. The germline CDR1 and CDR2 sequences are SGHRS and YFSETQ. The CDR3 DNA sequence: TGCGCCAGCAGCAACCAGGGTTACGAGCAGTACTTC. Protein sequence: CASSNQGYEQYF.

The rearrangement uses TRBV5-4 and TRBJ2-1, with D possibly TRBD2 on 6 matching bases. The CDR3 contains 16 residues. V shed 3 bases and J shed 0 bases, with 13 bases lying between them. Per the germline V gene, CDR1 is SGHNT and CDR2 is YYREEE (reference sequence). CDR3 sequence reads: CASSSGSSSSYNEQFF. DNA of the CDR3: TGTGCCAGCAGCTCCGGGAGTTCCAGCTCCTACAATGAGCAGTTCTTC.

This chain links TRBV18 with TRBJ2-7; TRBD2 might be the D (6 bases). The CDR3 is 15 amino acids. CDR1 and CDR2 from the germline V gene are KGHSH and LQKENI. V gave up 5 bases and J gave up 5 bases, with 19 bases separating them. CDR3 protein: CASSAKPGAWDEQYF. CDR3 sequence (DNA): TGTGCCAGCTCAGCCAAACCGGGAGCTTGGGACGAGCAGTACTTC.

The genes are TRBV6-5 and TRBJ2-6; D gene ambiguous. CDR1 and CDR2 (germline): MNHEY, SVGAGI. The CDR3 extends over 14 amino acids. Trimming shortened V by 7 bases and J by 0 bases, and 7 bases separated the two germline ends. DNA of the CDR3: TGTGCCAGCACGGCCCTCTCTGGGGCCAACGTCCTGACTTTC. Amino acids: CASTALSGANVLTF.

This clone was detected only once. This chain uses TRBV19 with TRBJ2-4; 7 bases agree with TRBD1. With V trimmed by 5 bases and J by 6 bases, 7 bases remained unmatched. Germline loops: CDR1 LNHDA, CDR2 SQIVND (reference sequence). The CDR3 is 14 amino acids. DNA of the CDR3: TGTGCCAGTAGTGTAAAGACAGGGTTAAACATTCAGTACTTC. This gives the protein CASSVKTGLNIQYF.

This rearrangement joins TRBV5-1 to TRBJ2-5; D is tentatively TRBD1 or TRBD2 (5 bases each). There are 14 residues in the CDR3. Germline CDR1 and CDR2: SGHRS and YFSETQ. Trimming took 3 bases from V and 7 from J, leaving 16 bases between them. Here the CDR3 reads CASSSPGALWTQYF. The CDR3 region has the DNA TGCGCCAGCAGCTCGCCCGGGGCTCTTTGGACCCAGTACTTC.

The chain links TRBV27 to TRBJ2-1; 13 bases are shared with TRBD2. Germline CDR1 MNHEY, CDR2 SMNVEV (reference sequence). The junction had 13 bases not matched to a gene; V was cut back by 6 bases and J by 11 bases. This CDR3 has 16 amino acids. For the CDR3, the DNA is TGTGCCAGCAGACCCGGGACTAGCGGGACCTTTAGAAAGCAGTTCTTC. This translates into CASRPGTSGTFRKQFF.

The chain couples TRBV3-1 (or the pseudogene TRBV3-2) to TRBJ2-7; 7 nucleotides agree with TRBD2. With 6 bases clipped from V and 4 bases from J, the junction kept 6 bases outside the gene matches. The CDR3 has 13 residues. Germline V gives CDR1 LGHDT, CDR2 YNNKEL (reference sequence). CDR3 DNA sequence: TGTGCCAGCAGTCGGACTAGTGATTACGAGCAGTACTTC. Translated: CASSRTSDYEQYF.

The genes are TRBV5-1 and TRBJ2-7; 8 bases are a match to TRBD1. Germline loops: CDR1 SGHRS, CDR2 YFSETQ. The ends lost 4 bases at V and 6 bases at J; junction bases unmatched: 9. There are 14 residues in the CDR3. As DNA, the CDR3 is TGCGCCAGCAGCCCGGGGGACAGGCCCAGCGAGCAGTACTTC. It codes for CASSPGDRPSEQYF.

The chain is built from TRBV30 and TRBJ1-4; TRBD1 might be the D (5 bases). Germline V lookup: CDR1 GTSNPN, CDR2 SVGIG (reference sequence). This CDR3 has 13 amino acids. Deletions cut 7 bases from V and 0 bases from J, with 9 bases between. CDR3 region: CASRVSTNEKLFF. CDR3 sequence (DNA): TGTGCCTCCAGGGTTTCAACTAATGAAAAACTGTTTTTT.

This chain connects TRBV6-1 to TRBJ2-3; the D gene could be TRBD1 or TRBD2 (6 bases each). With 2 bases removed from V and 2 bases from J, the gap between germline ends came to 11 bases. This CDR3 is built from 15 residues. Germline values: CDR1 MNHNS, CDR2 SASEGT. Here the CDR3 reads CASSEQRGLTDTQYF. The CDR3 region has the DNA TGTGCCAGCAGTGAACAACGGGGGCTCACAGATACGCAGTATTTT.

J is TRBJ1-1 and V is TRBV19; D might be TRBD1 (5 bases). This CDR3 contains 13 residues. V was trimmed by 7 bases and J by 6 bases, leaving 15 bases between them. CDR1 is LNHDA, CDR2 SQIVND, per germline (reference sequence). This CDR3 reads CASTLARGAEAFF. CDR3 sequence (DNA): TGTGCCAGTACCCTCGCGCGGGGGGCTGAAGCTTTCTTT.

The chain couples TRBV7-9 to TRBJ1-4; 7 bases fit TRBD1. CDR1 is SEHNR, CDR2 FQNEAQ, per germline (reference sequence). The CDR3 spans 13 residues. V shed 5 bases and J 8 bases; nucleotides not matched to a gene: 5. CDR3 coding DNA: TGTGCCAGCAGCGACAGGGATTTGGAAAAACTGTTTTTT. This codes for CASSDRDLEKLFF.

V and J are TRBV9 and TRBJ2-3; 7 bases align to TRBD2. This CDR3 comprises 16 residues. The germline CDR1 and CDR2 sequences are SGDLS and YYNGEE. With V trimmed by 0 bases and J by 6 bases, 10 bases remained unmatched. CDR3 DNA sequence: TGTGCCAGCAGCGTAGGAGTAGGCGGGAGTCTGGATACGCAGTATTTT. Translated: CASSVGVGGSLDTQYF.

The rearrangement joins TRBV10-3 to TRBJ1-2; D gene ambiguous. The CDR3 runs 13 residues. The V end lost 2 bases, the J end lost 1 base, and 5 bases lay between the germline ends. In germline, CDR1 is ENHRY, CDR2 SYGVKD. Here the CDR3 DNA reads TGTGCCATCAGTGAGGGAGTTAACTATGGCTACACCTTC. It yields the protein CAISEGVNYGYTF.

This chain joins TRBV4-1 and TRBJ2-7, with a tentative D call TRBD2 (5 bases). The CDR3 spans 17 residues. Germline V gene sequence: CDR1 MGHRA, CDR2 YSYEKL. V was trimmed by 0 bases and J by 2 bases, leaving 17 bases between them. The CDR3 nucleotides read TGCGCCAGCAGCCAAGATACCAGCGGTTTGGGAGCCTACGAGCAGTACTTC. Translated, it gives CASSQDTSGLGAYEQYF.

The chain recombines TRBV6-5 with TRBJ2-7; D unresolved. Per the germline V gene, CDR1 is MNHEY and CDR2 is SVGAGI. V lost 6 bases and J 5 bases, leaving 8 bases between the germline ends. The CDR3 contains 11 residues. The CDR3 nucleotides read TGTGCCAGCAGCAGTGGGGACGAGCAGTACTTC. Translated: CASSSGDEQYF.

The chain employs TRBV6-5 and TRBJ2-3, with TRBD1 matching 7 bases. This CDR3 is 16 amino acids long. V trimming: 0 bases; J trimming: 2 bases; junction bases outside the gene matches: 5. CDR1 and CDR2 (germline): MNHEY, SVGAGI. CDR3 in amino acids: CASSYSGGHFTDTQYF. The CDR3 region has the DNA TGTGCCAGCAGTTACTCAGGGGGCCATTTCACAGATACGCAGTATTTT.

This chain uses TRBV7-2 with TRBJ1-5; TRBD1 might be the D (5 bases). The germline V gene encodes CDR1 SGHTA and CDR2 FQGNSA. The V end was cut by 2 bases, the J end by 4 bases, with 6 bases between. This CDR3 has 13 residues. CDR3 DNA sequence: TGTGCCAGCAGCTTAAAGGGGAATCAGCCCCAGCATTTT. The encoded protein is CASSLKGNQPQHF.

The chain has TRBV28 and TRBJ2-7; D call uncertain. CDR3 size: 15 residues. Germline CDR1 and CDR2: MDHEN and SYDVKM. Trimming took off 3 bases at V and 3 bases at J, with 15 bases between the two ends. Here the CDR3 reads CASSLISGRGYEQYF. For the CDR3, the DNA is TGTGCCAGCAGTTTGATCTCGGGTAGAGGCTACGAGCAGTACTTC.